The rows below give T cell receptor beta chains drawn from one sample of a study of CD8+ T cells in alopecia areata. The data were produced by immunoSEQ multiplex PCR, yet TCRdb's version contains in-frame clones alone and is incomplete. The table shows approximately 210,000 clones, with around 64% occurring only once. The sequences come from CD4+ T cells sorted from blood, collected between weeks 49 and 50, from a patient treated with tofacitinib. These TCRs come from a human donor with alopecia areata. The CDR3 runs from the conserved cysteine through the conserved F or W. A D gene is named only where the DNA matches it firmly.

V gene	D gene	J gene	CDR3 protein
TRBV27	.	TRBJ1-1	CASSGALVNTEAFF
TRBV29-1	.	TRBJ1-2	CSVAVGAVWNYGYTF
TRBV4-3	.	TRBJ1-1	CASSQDHLNTEAFF
TRBV30	.	TRBJ1-1	CAQAHALWGEAFF
TRBV2	.	TRBJ1-1	CASSERTVEAFF
TRBV2	TRBD1	TRBJ1-4	CATSEPRGTNEKLFF
TRBV10-3	.	TRBJ2-3	CAISGTASTDTQYF
TRBV7-2	.	TRBJ1-1	CASSWGRGNTEAFF
TRBV9	.	TRBJ1-1	CASSVVAPGTEAFF
TRBV6-1	.	TRBJ2-2	CASSVETVTGELFF
TRBV29-1	.	TRBJ2-3	CSVEELGKKDTQYF
TRBV29-1	.	TRBJ1-1	CSVGAGAENTEAFF
TRBV27	.	TRBJ1-2	CASSLSYGQTYGYTF
TRBV7-2	.	TRBJ2-7	CASRGYSYEQYF
TRBV7-2	.	TRBJ1-5	CASSLRSGSYQPQHF
TRBV27	.	TRBJ1-6	CASSHLQSSSYNSPLHF
TRBV30	.	TRBJ1-1	CAWTVVKTGNTEAFF
TRBV14	TRBD2	TRBJ2-7	CASSQSLAGAIYEQYF
TRBV11-2	.	TRBJ2-5	CASSQGTREETQYF
TRBV29-1	.	TRBJ2-2	CSVQGLNSNTGELFF
TRBV6-5	.	TRBJ1-2	CASKRPLVGYTF
TRBV4-3	.	TRBJ2-3	CASSQGRGASTDTQYF
TRBV30	TRBD2	TRBJ2-3	CAFTTYGGTDTQYF
TRBV30	TRBD1	TRBJ1-2	CAWSVGTVTGYTF
TRBV30	.	TRBJ2-2	CAWSIGGSNTGELFF
TRBV30	TRBD1	TRBJ1-5	CAWTGQVDQPQHF
TRBV6-4	.	TRBJ2-3	CASSDRGLADTQYF
TRBV7-2	.	TRBJ2-7	CASSRSRVHEQYF
TRBV30	.	TRBJ2-5	CAWSVLQGGPETQYF
TRBV10-3	.	TRBJ2-1	CAISRGAYNEQFF
TRBV29-1	.	TRBJ1-2	CSVGRQGYTF
TRBV6-6	TRBD1	TRBJ2-2	CASSYRTGDYTGELFF
TRBV30	.	TRBJ2-1	CAWSPLAGSYNEQFF
TRBV4-2	TRBD2	TRBJ2-7	CASSQERGAGLAGGSRRQYF
TRBV18	TRBD1	TRBJ2-7	CASSSGTDLYEQYF
TRBV7-9	.	TRBJ2-4	CASSLEGSGSGNIQYF
TRBV6-5	TRBD2	TRBJ2-3	CASRSGGADTQYF
TRBV29-1	.	TRBJ2-3	CSVGRGTGDTQYF